One sample yielded the 16 T cell receptor beta chains listed below, sequenced in a study of regulatory T cells in long-lasting Graves disease. Stated time point: newly diagnosed GD, antithyroid drugs for less than 3 months. The TCR library was made from RNA that had been extracted from PBMCs in TRIzol. Researchers made TCR beta libraries by using iRepertoire HTBI primers and running Arm-PCR on CDR3 regions. TCRdb itself ran the multiplex PCR reads through MiXCR, one entry per CDR3 protein. Seen here are 680,000 or so distinct CDR3 sequences, approximately 15% observed once, and the top ten hold 15% to 20%. In addition, the sample was reused for a study of T cells in Graves' hyperthyroidism and ophthalmopathy.

Sample: peripheral blood mononuclear cells (PBMCs), taken at new diagnosis, from a patient treated with antithyroid drugs. The receptors shown here come from a woman aged 25 to 39 with Graves disease.

In its sample, this clonotype was seen a few times. V is TRBV12-3 or TRBV12-4 and J is TRBJ1-2, with D possibly matching TRBD1 (5 bases). V gave up 6 bases and J gave up 4 bases, with 12 bases separating them. This CDR3 contains 13 residues. Here the CDR3 reads CASSPGSPYGYTF. The CDR3 DNA is TGTGCCAGCAGCCCAGGGAGCCCCTATGGCTACACCTTC.

V gene TRBV7-2 combines with J gene TRBJ2-7; D might be TRBD1 or TRBD2, each matching 5 bases. Germline CDR1 is SGHTA and CDR2 is FQGNSA. There are 14 residues in the CDR3. Deletions cut 4 bases from V and 0 bases from J, with 10 bases between. The CDR3 bases are TGTGCCAGCAGCTGGGACGTAAGCTCCTACGAGCAGTACTTC. Translation gives CASSWDVSSYEQYF.

This sequence joins TRBV14 and TRBJ1-4; TRBD1 matches at 11 bases. Germline V gene sequence: CDR1 SGHDN, CDR2 FVKESK. This CDR3 has 19 amino acids. V shed 1 base, J shed 8 bases, and the junction held 15 bases outside the gene matches. CDR3: CASSQGTDRGLPKPEKLFF. CDR3 nucleotides: TGTGCCAGCAGCCAAGGAACGGACAGGGGGCTACCGAAACCGGAAAAACTGTTTTTT.

This clonotype appeared many times. The chain has TRBV6-1 and TRBJ1-1; D may be TRBD1 (6 bases). Germline V gives CDR1 MNHNS, CDR2 SASEGT. The V and J ends lost 5 bases and 2 bases respectively, with 12 bases between them. The length of the CDR3 is 14 residues. Here the CDR3 DNA reads TGTGCCAGCAGTCCCATAGGGGGTAACACTGAAGCTTTCTTT. Protein sequence: CASSPIGGNTEAFF.

This clonotype has just a few counts. The gene calls are TRBV19 and TRBJ1-1; D remains ambiguous. With 3 bases removed from V and 1 base from J, the gap between germline ends came to 9 bases. From germline, CDR1 is LNHDA and CDR2 SQIVND (reference sequence). The CDR3 has 14 residues. CDR3: CASSIVPANTEAFF. In DNA form, the CDR3 reads TGTGCCAGTAGTATTGTCCCGGCGAACACTGAAGCTTTCTTT.

The chain is built from TRBV5-1 and TRBJ1-1; TRBD1 aligns across 9 bases. Germline CDR1 is SGHRS and CDR2 is YFSETQ. V gave up 0 bases and J gave up 4 bases; unmatched junction bases: 4. This CDR3 has 15 amino acids. The CDR3 DNA reads as TGCGCCAGCAGCTTGGGTGGGACAGGGAGCACTGAAGCTTTCTTT. Its protein is CASSLGGTGSTEAFF.

V usage is TRBV4-1 and J usage is TRBJ2-1, with 8 bases lining up with TRBD2. Matching the DNA end better, TRBJ2-7 makes the J call doubtful. The CDR3 runs to 14 residues. Germline-derived CDR1 and CDR2 are MGHRA and YSYEKL. The CDR3 sequence is CASRGTRGYNEQYF. The DNA of the CDR3 is TGCGCCAGCAGAGGGACTAGGGGCTACAATGAGCAGTACTTC.

This clonotype has only a few counts. The CDR3, as DNA: TGTGCCAGTAGCAATAGGGACAGGGGAATTAGTCAGCCCCAGCATTTT. It specifies CASSNRDRGISQPQHF. V usage is TRBV19 and J usage is TRBJ1-5, with 10 bases fitting TRBD1. Germline assignment: CDR1 LNHDA and CDR2 SQIVND (reference sequence). The CDR3 sequence is 16 residues long. The junction had 11 bases not matched to a gene; V was cut back by 6 bases and J by 6 bases.

This rearrangement joins TRBV7-9 to TRBJ1-1; the D gene is possibly TRBD1 (5 bases). From germline, CDR1 is SEHNR and CDR2 FQNEAQ (reference sequence). The V gene lost 5 bases and the J gene lost 7 bases, with 8 bases spanning the gap. This CDR3 has 11 amino acids. CDR3 in amino acids: CASSTDSEAFF. The CDR3 coding sequence is TGTGCCAGCAGCACTGACAGTGAAGCTTTCTTT.

The V and J genes are TRBV30 and TRBJ2-4, with a weak D call TRBD2 (5 bases). CDR3 length: 12 amino acids. Per the germline V gene, CDR1 is GTSNPN and CDR2 is SVGIG (reference sequence). V lost 5 bases, J lost 8 bases, and 13 bases lay in between. This CDR3 is CAWGTGLDIQYF. The DNA for the CDR3 is TGTGCCTGGGGAACGGGATTAGACATTCAGTACTTC.

This clonotype appeared a few times. The chain links TRBV27 to TRBJ2-2; 7 positions agree with TRBD1. Germline-derived CDR1 and CDR2 are MNHEY and SMNVEV (reference sequence). V lost 5 bases, J lost 7 bases, and 7 bases stayed unmatched. This CDR3 contains 14 residues. CDR3 region: CASSPTGSNGELFF. CDR3 DNA sequence: TGTGCCAGCAGTCCGACAGGGTCCAACGGGGAGCTGTTTTTT.

Many counts were recorded for this clonotype. V and J are TRBV27 and TRBJ1-6, with unresolved D. This CDR3 contains 17 residues. Trimming took 5 bases from V and 14 from J, leaving 28 bases between them. CDR1 is MNHEY, CDR2 SMNVEV, per germline (reference sequence). DNA for the CDR3: TGTGCCAGCAGTCTCCAGCCTCCGGACGGAGGAAAAAGGGCCCTCCACTTT. Translating gives CASSLQPPDGGKRALHF.

This clonotype was seen many times. The chain has TRBV2 and TRBJ2-5; 9 bases fit TRBD1. The V gene end was trimmed by 11 bases and the J gene end by 5 bases; junction bases not matched to a gene: 9. CDR3 length: 13 residues. The germline V gene encodes CDR1 SNHLY and CDR2 FYNNEI. This CDR3 is CAPRDRVSETQYF. The DNA of the CDR3 is TGTGCCCCCCGGGACAGGGTTTCCGAGACCCAGTACTTC.

This clonotype occurred a few times. The rearrangement links TRBV28 to TRBJ2-1, with 8 nucleotides matching TRBD1. The V segment lost 6 bases and the J segment 4 bases; nucleotides outside the gene matches: 5. Germline V gene data show CDR1 as MDHEN and CDR2 as SYDVKM. The CDR3 runs 14 residues. CDR3 sequence reads: CASRGQDLYNEQFF. The DNA for the CDR3 is TGTGCCAGCAGGGGACAGGATCTTTACAATGAGCAGTTCTTC.

The chain couples TRBV4-1 to TRBJ2-7; no firm D call. The germline V gene encodes CDR1 MGHRA and CDR2 YSYEKL. V lost 4 bases and J 2 bases, leaving 9 bases between the germline ends. The CDR3 length is 13 residues. The CDR3 here is CASSPSIAYEQYF. DNA for the CDR3: TGCGCCAGCAGCCCGAGTATCGCCTACGAGCAGTACTTC.

This clonotype was seen a few times. The chain joins TRBV7-6 to TRBJ2-3, with 7 bases matching TRBD2. Germline values: CDR1 SGHVS, CDR2 FNYEAQ. After removal of 4 bases from V and 5 bases from J, the junction contained 9 bases not matched to a gene. The CDR3 spans 15 residues. The CDR3 protein is CASSSPTSLRDTQYF. CDR3 coding DNA: TGTGCCAGCAGCTCCCCGACTAGCTTAAGAGATACGCAGTATTTT.